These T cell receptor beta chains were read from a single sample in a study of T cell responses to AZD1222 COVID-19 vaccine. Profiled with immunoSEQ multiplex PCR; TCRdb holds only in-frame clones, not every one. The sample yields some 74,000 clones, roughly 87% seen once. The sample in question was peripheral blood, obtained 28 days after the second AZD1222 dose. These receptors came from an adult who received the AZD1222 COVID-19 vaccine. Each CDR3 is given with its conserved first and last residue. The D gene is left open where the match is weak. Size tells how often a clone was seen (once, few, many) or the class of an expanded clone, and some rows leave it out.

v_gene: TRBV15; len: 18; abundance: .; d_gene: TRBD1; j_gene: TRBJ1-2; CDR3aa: CATSRDLLGQGAGYGYTF; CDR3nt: TGTGCCACCAGCAGAGATTTACTGGGACAGGGGGCAGGCTATGGCTACACCTTC
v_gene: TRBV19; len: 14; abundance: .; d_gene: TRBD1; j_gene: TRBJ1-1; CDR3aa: CASSIVDRLPEAFF; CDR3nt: TGTGCCAGTAGTATAGTGGACAGGCTGCCTGAAGCTTTCTTT
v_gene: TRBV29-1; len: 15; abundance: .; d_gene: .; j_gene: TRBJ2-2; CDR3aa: CSATGTPLNTGELFF; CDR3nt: TGCAGCGCCACCGGGACTCCTCTGAACACCGGGGAGCTGTTTTTT
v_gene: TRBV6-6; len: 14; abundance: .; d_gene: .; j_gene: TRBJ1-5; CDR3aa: CASSSTGTNQPQHF; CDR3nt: TGTGCCAGCAGTTCTACAGGGACAAATCAGCCCCAGCATTTT
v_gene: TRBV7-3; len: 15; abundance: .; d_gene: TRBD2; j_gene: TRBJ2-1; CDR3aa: CASSSGLAGVDEQFF; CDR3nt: TGTGCCAGCAGCTCCGGACTAGCGGGAGTGGATGAGCAGTTCTTC
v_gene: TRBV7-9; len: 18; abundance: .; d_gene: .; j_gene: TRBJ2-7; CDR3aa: CASSFSGGVGVFSSEQYF; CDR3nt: TGTGCCAGCAGCTTCAGCGGAGGGGTTGGAGTATTCAGCTCCGAGCAGTACTTC
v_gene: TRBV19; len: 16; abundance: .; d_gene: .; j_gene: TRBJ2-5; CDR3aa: CASSTTLTSLKETQYF; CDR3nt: TGTGCCAGTAGTACAACGTTGACTAGTCTGAAAGAGACCCAGTACTTC
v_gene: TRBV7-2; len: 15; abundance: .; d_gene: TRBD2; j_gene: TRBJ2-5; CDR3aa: CASSLVAGGAETQYF; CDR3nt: TGTGCCAGCAGCTTAGTTGCGGGAGGGGCAGAGACCCAGTACTTC
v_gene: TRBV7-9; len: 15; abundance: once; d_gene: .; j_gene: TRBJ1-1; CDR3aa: CASSPGGSRVRIAFF; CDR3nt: TGTGCCAGCAGCCCGGGAGGGAGCAGGGTCCGGATAGCTTTCTTT
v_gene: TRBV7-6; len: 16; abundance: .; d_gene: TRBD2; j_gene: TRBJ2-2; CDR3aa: CASSPYGGVASGELFF; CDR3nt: TGTGCCAGCAGCCCCTACGGGGGGGTTGCATCCGGGGAGCTGTTTTTT
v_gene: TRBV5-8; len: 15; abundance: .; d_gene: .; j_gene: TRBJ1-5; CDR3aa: CASSSGTYNYQPQHF; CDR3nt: TGTGCCAGCAGCTCCGGGACATATAATTATCAGCCCCAGCATTTT
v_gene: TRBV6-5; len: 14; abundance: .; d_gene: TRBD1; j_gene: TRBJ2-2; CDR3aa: CASRTGGNTGELFF; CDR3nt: TGTGCCAGCAGGACAGGGGGCAATACCGGGGAGCTGTTTTTT
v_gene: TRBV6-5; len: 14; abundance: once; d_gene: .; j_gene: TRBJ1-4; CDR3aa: CASSPRAGREKLFF; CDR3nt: TGTGCCAGCTCTCCCAGGGCGGGAAGAGAAAAACTGTTTTTT
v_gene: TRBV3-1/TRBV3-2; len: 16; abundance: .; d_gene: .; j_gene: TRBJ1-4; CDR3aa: CASSQVQGRAIEKLFF; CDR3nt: TGTGCCAGCAGCCAAGTACAGGGCAGGGCCATAGAAAAACTGTTTTTT
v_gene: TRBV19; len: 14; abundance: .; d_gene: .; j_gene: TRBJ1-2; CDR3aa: CASSLRTADYGYTF; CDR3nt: TGTGCCAGTAGTTTAAGGACGGCGGACTATGGCTACACCTTC
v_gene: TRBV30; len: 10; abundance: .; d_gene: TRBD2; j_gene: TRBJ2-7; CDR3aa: CAWGTSRQYF; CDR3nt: TGTGCCTGGGGGACTAGCAGGCAGTACTTC
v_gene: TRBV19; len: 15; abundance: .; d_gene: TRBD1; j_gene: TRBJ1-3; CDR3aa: CASSVAGGRRNTIYF; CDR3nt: TGTGCCAGTAGTGTCGCAGGGGGCCGGAGAAACACCATATATTTT
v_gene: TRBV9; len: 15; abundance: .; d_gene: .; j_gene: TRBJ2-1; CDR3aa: CASSVLGRAYNEQFF; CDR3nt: TGTGCCAGCAGCGTACTTGGCAGAGCCTACAATGAGCAGTTCTTC
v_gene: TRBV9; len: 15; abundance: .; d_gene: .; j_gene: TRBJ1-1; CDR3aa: CASSVAAGLDTEAFF; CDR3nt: TGTGCCAGCAGCGTAGCGGCGGGGTTGGACACTGAAGCTTTCTTT
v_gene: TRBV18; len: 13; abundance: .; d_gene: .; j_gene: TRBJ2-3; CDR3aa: CASSPGTGDTQYF; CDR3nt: TGTGCCAGCTCACCCGGGACGGGAGATACGCAGTATTTT
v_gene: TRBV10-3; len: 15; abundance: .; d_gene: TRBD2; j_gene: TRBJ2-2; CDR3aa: CATSLAGASTGELFF; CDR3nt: TGTGCCACCAGCCTGGCGGGAGCTAGCACCGGGGAGCTGTTTTTT
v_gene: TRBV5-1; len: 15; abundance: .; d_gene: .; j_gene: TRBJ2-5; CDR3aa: CASSNTGRFQETQYF; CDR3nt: TGCGCCAGCAGCAATACAGGGCGGTTCCAAGAGACCCAGTACTTC
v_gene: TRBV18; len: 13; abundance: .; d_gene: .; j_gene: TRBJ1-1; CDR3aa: CASSPLRATEAFF; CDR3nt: TGTGCCAGCTCCCCTCTGAGGGCCACTGAAGCTTTCTTT
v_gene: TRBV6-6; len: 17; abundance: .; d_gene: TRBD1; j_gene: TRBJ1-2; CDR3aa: CASSRGQGADLNYGYTF; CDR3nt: TGTGCCAGCAGTCGGGGACAGGGGGCCGACCTAAACTATGGCTACACCTTC
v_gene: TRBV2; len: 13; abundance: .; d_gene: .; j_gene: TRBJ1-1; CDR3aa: CASSQDMNTEAFF; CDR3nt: TGTGCCAGCAGCCAGGACATGAACACTGAAGCTTTCTTT
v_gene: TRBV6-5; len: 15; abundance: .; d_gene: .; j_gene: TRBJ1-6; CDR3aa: CASWKPGTGNSPLHF; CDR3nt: TGTGCCAGTTGGAAACCCGGGACGGGGAATTCACCCCTCCACTTT
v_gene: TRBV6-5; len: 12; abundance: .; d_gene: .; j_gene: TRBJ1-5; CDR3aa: CASRNSNQPQHF; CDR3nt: TGTGCCAGCAGAAATAGCAATCAGCCCCAGCATTTT
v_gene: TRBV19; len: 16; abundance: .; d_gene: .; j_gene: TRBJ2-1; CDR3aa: CASRQAGTGFHNEQFF; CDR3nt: TGTGCCAGTAGACAGGCCGGGACGGGCTTCCACAATGAGCAGTTCTTC
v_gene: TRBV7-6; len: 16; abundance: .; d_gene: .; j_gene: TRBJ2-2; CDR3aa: CASSFSGTLFTGELFF; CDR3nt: TGTGCCAGCAGCTTTTCCGGGACACTTTTCACCGGGGAGCTGTTTTTT
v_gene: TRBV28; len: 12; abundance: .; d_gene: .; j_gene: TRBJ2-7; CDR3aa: CATRIFSYEQYF; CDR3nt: TGTGCCACACGAATCTTCTCCTACGAGCAGTACTTC
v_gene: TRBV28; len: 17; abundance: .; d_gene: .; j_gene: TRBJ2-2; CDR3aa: CASSLIDSPANTGELFF; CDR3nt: TGTGCCAGCAGTTTGATTGACAGCCCCGCGAACACCGGGGAGCTGTTTTTT
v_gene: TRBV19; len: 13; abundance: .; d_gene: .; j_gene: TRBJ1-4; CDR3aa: CASSMDTHEKLFF; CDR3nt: TGTGCCAGTAGTATGGACACTCATGAAAAACTGTTTTTT
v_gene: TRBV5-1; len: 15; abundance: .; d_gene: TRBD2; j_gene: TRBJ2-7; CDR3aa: CASSFLAEGPHEQYF; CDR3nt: TGCGCCAGCAGCTTCCTAGCGGAAGGCCCCCACGAGCAGTACTTC
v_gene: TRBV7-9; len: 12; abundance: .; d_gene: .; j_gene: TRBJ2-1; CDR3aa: CASSFVGGEQFF; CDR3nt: TGTGCCAGCAGCTTCGTCGGGGGTGAGCAGTTCTTC
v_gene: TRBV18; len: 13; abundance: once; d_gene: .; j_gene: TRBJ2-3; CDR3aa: CASSLEGSDTQYF; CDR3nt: TGTGCCAGCTCCCTTGAGGGCTCAGATACGCAGTATTTT
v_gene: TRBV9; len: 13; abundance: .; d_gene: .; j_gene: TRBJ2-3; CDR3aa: CASSVPEVNTQYF; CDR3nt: TGTGCCAGCAGCGTCCCCGAAGTAAATACGCAGTATTTT
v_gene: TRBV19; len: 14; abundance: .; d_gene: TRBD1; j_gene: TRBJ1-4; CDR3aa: CASRTGTGYEKLFF; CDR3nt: TGTGCCAGTAGGACCGGGACAGGGTACGAAAAACTGTTTTTT